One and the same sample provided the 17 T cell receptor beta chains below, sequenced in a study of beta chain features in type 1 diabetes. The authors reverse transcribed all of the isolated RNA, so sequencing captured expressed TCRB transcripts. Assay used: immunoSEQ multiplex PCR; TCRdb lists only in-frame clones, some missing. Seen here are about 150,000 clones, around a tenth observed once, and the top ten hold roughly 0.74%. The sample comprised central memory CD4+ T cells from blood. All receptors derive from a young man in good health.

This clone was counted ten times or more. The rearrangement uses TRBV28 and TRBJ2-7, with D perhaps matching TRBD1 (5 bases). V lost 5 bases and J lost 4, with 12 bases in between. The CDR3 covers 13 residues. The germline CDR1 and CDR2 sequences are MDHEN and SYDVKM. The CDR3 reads CASSGRVPYEQYF. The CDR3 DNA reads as TGTGCCAGCAGTGGCAGGGTCCCGTACGAGCAGTACTTC.

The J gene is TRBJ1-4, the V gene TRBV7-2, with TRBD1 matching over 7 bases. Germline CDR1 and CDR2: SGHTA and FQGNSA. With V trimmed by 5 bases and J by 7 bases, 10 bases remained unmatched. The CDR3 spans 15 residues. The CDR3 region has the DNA TGTGCCAGCAGCCCCCGACAGGGTGGCGGTGAAAAACTGTTTTTT. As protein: CASSPRQGGGEKLFF. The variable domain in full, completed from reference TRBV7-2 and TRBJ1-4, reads GAGVSQSPSNKVTEKGKDVELRCDPISGHTALYWYRQSLGQGLEFLIYFQGNSAPDKSGLPSDRFSAERTGGSVSTLTIQRTQQEDSAVYLCASSPRQGGGEKLFFGSGTQLSVL.

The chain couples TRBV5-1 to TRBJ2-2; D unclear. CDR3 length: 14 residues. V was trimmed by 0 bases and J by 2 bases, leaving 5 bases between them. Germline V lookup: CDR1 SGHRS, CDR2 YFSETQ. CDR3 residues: CASSLAGNTGELFF. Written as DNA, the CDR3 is TGCGCCAGCAGCTTGGCCGGTAACACCGGGGAGCTGTTTTTT.

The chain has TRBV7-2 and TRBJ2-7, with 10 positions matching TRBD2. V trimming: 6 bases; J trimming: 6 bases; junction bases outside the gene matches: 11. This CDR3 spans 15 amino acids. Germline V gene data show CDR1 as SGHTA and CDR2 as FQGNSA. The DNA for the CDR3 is TGTGCCAGCAGTACAGGGTCAGCGGGGGGGTCCGAGCAGTACTTC. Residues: CASSTGSAGGSEQYF.

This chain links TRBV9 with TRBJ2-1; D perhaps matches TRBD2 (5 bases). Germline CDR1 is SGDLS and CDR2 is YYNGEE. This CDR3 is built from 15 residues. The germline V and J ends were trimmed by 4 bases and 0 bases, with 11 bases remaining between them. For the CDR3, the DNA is TGTGCCAGCAGCAAGGGTGGGAGCTCCTACAATGAGCAGTTCTTC. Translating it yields CASSKGGSSYNEQFF.

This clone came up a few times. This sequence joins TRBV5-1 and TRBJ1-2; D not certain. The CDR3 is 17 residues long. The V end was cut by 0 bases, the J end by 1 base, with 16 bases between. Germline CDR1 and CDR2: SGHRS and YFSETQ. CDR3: CASSLGSLINFNYGYTF. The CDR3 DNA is TGCGCCAGCAGCTTGGGATCTCTCATTAACTTTAACTATGGCTACACCTTC.

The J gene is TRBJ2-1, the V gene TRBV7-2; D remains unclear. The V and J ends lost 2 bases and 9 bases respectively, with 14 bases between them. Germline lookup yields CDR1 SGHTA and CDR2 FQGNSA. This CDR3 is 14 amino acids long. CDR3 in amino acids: CASSLTGSGFEQFF. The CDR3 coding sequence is TGTGCCAGCAGCTTAACTGGGTCCGGGTTTGAGCAGTTCTTC.

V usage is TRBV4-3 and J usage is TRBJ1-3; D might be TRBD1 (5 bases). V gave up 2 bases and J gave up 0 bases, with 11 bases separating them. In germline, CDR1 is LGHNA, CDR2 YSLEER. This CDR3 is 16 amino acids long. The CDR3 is CASSQPGGRSGNTIYF. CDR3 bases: TGCGCCAGCAGCCAACCCGGGGGTCGCTCTGGAAACACCATATATTTT.

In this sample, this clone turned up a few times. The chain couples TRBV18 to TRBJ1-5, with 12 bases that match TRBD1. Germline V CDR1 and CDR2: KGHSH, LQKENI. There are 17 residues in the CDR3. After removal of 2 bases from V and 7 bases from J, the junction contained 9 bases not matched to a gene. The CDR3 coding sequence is TGTGCCAGCTCACCAAGTGGGACAGGGGGCGTCGGGCAGCCCCAGCATTTT. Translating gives CASSPSGTGGVGQPQHF.

For the CDR3, the DNA is TGCAGCGTTGACGAAGCGAGGAAAAACACCGGGGAGCTGTTTTTT. It translates to CSVDEARKNTGELFF. This chain connects TRBV29-1 to TRBJ2-2; no definite D call. V was cut by 3 bases and J by 2 bases, with 13 bases left in between. CDR3 length: 15 amino acids. Germline assignment: CDR1 SQVTM and CDR2 ANQGSEA.

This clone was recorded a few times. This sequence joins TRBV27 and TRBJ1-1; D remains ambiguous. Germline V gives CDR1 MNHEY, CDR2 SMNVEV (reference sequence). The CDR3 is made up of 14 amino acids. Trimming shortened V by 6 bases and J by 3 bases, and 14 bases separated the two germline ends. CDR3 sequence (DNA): TGTGCCAGCAGCTCCCCGGTTGGGCACACTGAAGCTTTCTTT. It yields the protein CASSSPVGHTEAFF.

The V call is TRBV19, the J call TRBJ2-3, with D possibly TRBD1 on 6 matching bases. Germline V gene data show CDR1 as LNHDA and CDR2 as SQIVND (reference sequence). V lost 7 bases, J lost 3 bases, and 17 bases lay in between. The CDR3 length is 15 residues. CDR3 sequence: CASTKDRTLTDTQYF. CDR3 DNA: TGTGCCAGTACCAAAGACAGGACCCTTACAGATACGCAGTATTTT. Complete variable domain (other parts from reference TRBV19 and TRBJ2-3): DGGITQSPKYLFRKEGQNVTLSCEQNLNHDAMYWYRQDPGQGLRLIYYSQIVNDFQKGDIAEGYSVSREKKESFPLTVTSAQKNPTAFYLCASTKDRTLTDTQYFGPGTRLTVL.

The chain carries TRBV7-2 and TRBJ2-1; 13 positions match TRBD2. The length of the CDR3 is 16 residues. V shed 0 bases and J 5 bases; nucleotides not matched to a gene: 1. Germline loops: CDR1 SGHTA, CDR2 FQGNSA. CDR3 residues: CASSLAGTSGNNEQFF. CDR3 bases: TGTGCCAGCAGCTTAGCGGGGACTAGCGGGAACAATGAGCAGTTCTTC.

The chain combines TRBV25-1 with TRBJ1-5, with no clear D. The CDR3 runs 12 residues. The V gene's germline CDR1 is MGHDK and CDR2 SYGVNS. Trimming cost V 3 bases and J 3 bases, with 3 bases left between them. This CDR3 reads CASSDHNQPQHF. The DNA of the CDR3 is TGTGCCAGCAGTGACCACAATCAGCCCCAGCATTTT.

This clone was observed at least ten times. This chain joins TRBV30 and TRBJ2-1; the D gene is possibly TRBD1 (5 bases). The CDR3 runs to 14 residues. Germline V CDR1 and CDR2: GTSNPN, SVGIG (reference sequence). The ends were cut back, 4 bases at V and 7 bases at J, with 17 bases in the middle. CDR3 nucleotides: TGTGCCTGGAATCCCCCATGGGCAGGGAATGAGCAGTTCTTC. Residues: CAWNPPWAGNEQFF.

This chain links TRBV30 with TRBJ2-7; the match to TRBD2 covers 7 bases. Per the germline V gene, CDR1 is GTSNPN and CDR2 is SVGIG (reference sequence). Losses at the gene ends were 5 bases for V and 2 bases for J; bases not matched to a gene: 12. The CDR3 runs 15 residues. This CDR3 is CAWQEDGGSPYEQYF. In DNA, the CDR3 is TGTGCCTGGCAGGAAGACGGGGGGTCCCCCTACGAGCAGTACTTC.

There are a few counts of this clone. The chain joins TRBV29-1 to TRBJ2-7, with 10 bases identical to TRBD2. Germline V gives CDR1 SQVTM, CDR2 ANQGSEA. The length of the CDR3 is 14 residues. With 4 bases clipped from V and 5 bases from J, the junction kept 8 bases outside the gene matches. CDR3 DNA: TGCAGCGTTGTGGTCGGACTAGCGGAGAACGAGCAGTACTTC. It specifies CSVVVGLAENEQYF.